This T cell receptor (beta chain) originates from a study of cytomegalovirus exposure and HLA in healthy donors. Study overall: It was reported in a later analysis that the approximately 120 validation repertoires used the same platform as the 550 to 850 first-cohort repertoires.

The repertoire was sequenced with immunoSEQ multiplex PCR; TCRdb's copy has only in-frame clones and lacks some. Of hundreds of thousands of clones listed, roughly 88% were seen once; the top ten hold over 0.85%. Study-level findings and limits: The study listed approximately 170 cytomegalovirus-associated TCR beta chains. The TCR clusters that emerged in the first cohort tended, a later analysis found, to co-occur in the roughly 110 validation repertoires.

This clone was observed a few times. Its cognate antigen is unknown. V dropped 1 base and J dropped 6; count of bases not matched to a gene: 10. CDR3 length: 16 residues. Germline V gene lookup returns CDR1 SEHNR and CDR2 FQNEAQ (reference sequence). The sequenced sample consisted of PBMCs. This TCR was sampled from a woman younger than 30 in good health and CMV-seronegative. The chain employs TRBV7-9 and TRBJ2-3; 7 bases line up with TRBD1. In nucleotides, the CDR3 is TGTGCCAGCAGCTTAGAAGGGACAGCCATCTCGGATACGCAGTATTTT. Amino acids: CASSLEGTAISDTQYF. Full variable domain (rest looked up from reference TRBV7-9 and TRBJ2-3): DTGVSQNPRHKITKRGQNVTFRCDPISEHNRLYWYRQTLGQGPEFLTYFQNEAQLEKSRLLSDRFSAERPKGSFSTLEIQRTEQGDSAMYLCASSLEGTAISDTQYFGPGTRLTVL.